This passage covers 10 T cell receptor beta chains from one sample sequenced in a study of T cells in Graves' hyperthyroidism and ophthalmopathy. Researchers amplified the TCR beta CDR3 regions from RNA transcripts. In the first-round RT-PCR of the TCR CDR3, the HTBI primer set was used. One entry per CDR3 protein results from TCRdb running MiXCR on the multiplex PCR reads. The repertoire has under 650,000 distinct CDR3 sequences, 15% to 20% of them found once; the top ten carry 3% to 4%. Sequenced material: blood. Receptors originate from a woman younger than 45 with Graves' hyperthyroidism.

This clonotype was seen many times. The chain couples TRBV11-2 to TRBJ1-3; D uncertain. V gave up 3 bases and J gave up 0 bases, with 3 bases separating them. The CDR3 spans 13 residues. From germline, CDR1 is SGHAT and CDR2 FQNNGV. The CDR3, as DNA: TGTGCCAGCAGCTTCCGCTCTGGAAACACCATATATTTT. It yields the protein CASSFRSGNTIYF.

This clonotype was observed many times. An end of the junction does not agree with germline; a read error may underlie this. V gene TRBV5-1 combines with J gene TRBJ2-1; D remains unclear. This CDR3 comprises 11 residues. Per the germline V gene, CDR1 is SGHRS and CDR2 is YFSETQ. DNA for the CDR3: TGTGCCAGCAGCCTCAACAATGAGCAGTTCTTC. It specifies CASSLNNEQFF.

This clonotype was found a few times. This sequence joins TRBV27 and TRBJ1-1; D unresolved. Trimming removed 4 bases at V and 2 bases at J, with 11 bases between. This CDR3 spans 14 amino acids. Germline CDR1 is MNHEY and CDR2 is SMNVEV (reference sequence). DNA for the CDR3: TGTGCCAGCAGTTGGGTCCGGGGAAACACTGAAGCTTTCTTT. The encoded protein is CASSWVRGNTEAFF.

In its sample, this clonotype was seen many times. V usage is TRBV2 and J usage is TRBJ2-3; TRBD2 is a possible D gene (5 bases). This CDR3 is built from 15 residues. Germline CDR1 reads SNHLY; CDR2 reads FYNNEI. Trimming stripped 7 bases from V and 2 bases from J, with 16 bases between. CDR3 residues: CASNSRLIPTDTQYF. CDR3 coding DNA: TGTGCCAGCAATTCTCGACTAATCCCCACAGATACGCAGTATTTT.

This clonotype was recorded at least ten times. The chain couples TRBV9 to TRBJ1-2; 9 nucleotides agree with TRBD1. This CDR3 contains 14 residues. Germline V gene data show CDR1 as SGDLS and CDR2 as YYNGEE. V gave up 4 bases and J gave up 6 bases; unmatched junction bases: 7. The chain's CDR3 is CASSPDRGEDGYTF. CDR3 bases: TGTGCCAGCAGCCCGGACAGGGGTGAAGATGGCTACACCTTC.

V usage is TRBV7-9 and J usage is TRBJ1-1, with D possibly being TRBD1 (5 bases). The V and J ends lost 10 bases and 6 bases respectively, with 15 bases between them. The germline V gene has CDR1 SEHNR and CDR2 FQNEAQ (reference sequence). This CDR3 has 12 amino acids. As DNA, the CDR3 is TGTGCCACCGACACGGGGGTCCCTGAAGCTTTCTTT. Its protein is CATDTGVPEAFF.

This clonotype was recorded a few times. This sequence joins TRBV6-4 and TRBJ2-1; 9 bases line up with TRBD1. Germline V gene data show CDR1 as MRHNA and CDR2 as SNTAGT. The CDR3 has 15 residues. With V trimmed by 6 bases and J by 9 bases, 12 bases remained unmatched. CDR3 region: CASSQEGQGLGEQFF. The CDR3 DNA is TGTGCCAGCAGCCAAGAAGGACAGGGGTTGGGTGAGCAGTTCTTC.

This clonotype was seen at least ten times. The chain uses TRBV7-9 and TRBJ2-1; D remains unclear. Per the germline V gene, CDR1 is SEHNR and CDR2 is FQNEAQ (reference sequence). The CDR3 is made up of 12 amino acids. The V end lost 5 bases, the J end lost 3 bases, and 5 bases lay between the germline ends. In DNA form, the CDR3 reads TGTGCCAGCAGCCGAGGCTACAATGAGCAGTTCTTC. As protein: CASSRGYNEQFF.

This clonotype has a handful of counts. The rearrangement uses TRBV6-1 and TRBJ2-6, with TRBD1 matching 8 bases. The CDR3 has 15 amino acids. Germline assignment: CDR1 MNHNS and CDR2 SASEGT. CDR3 bases: TGTGCTGCAGGACAGGGCCTCTCTGGGGCCAACGTCCTGACTTTC. Residues: CAAGQGLSGANVLTF.

This clonotype has at least ten counts. The rearrangement uses TRBV2 and TRBJ1-1; D perhaps matches TRBD1 (6 bases). CDR1 is SNHLY, CDR2 FYNNEI, per germline. With 3 bases removed from V and 7 bases from J, the gap between germline ends came to 21 bases. This CDR3 has 16 residues. The CDR3 DNA follows: TGTGCCAGCAGTGACGCCCTTCTAGGACAGCCCTTTGAAGCTTTCTTT. It is translated as CASSDALLGQPFEAFF.